The clone carrying this TCR beta chain was counted many times. This record comes from a study of response to subunit inactivated influenza vaccine. TCRdb redid the calling of the RT-PCR reads with MiXCR, one entry per CDR3 protein. The profile shows about 700,000 distinct CDR3 sequences, around 15% of them singletons. This CDR3 contains 15 residues. The ends were cut back, 1 base at V and 1 base at J, with 10 bases in the middle. Germline loops: CDR1 SGHAT, CDR2 FQNNGV. The TCR was taken from a man aged 50-60 years who received an inactivated influenza vaccine. The chain employs TRBV11-2 and TRBJ1-1; the D is unclear. This sample comprised PBMCs from blood, obtained 14 to 15 days before vaccination. The CDR3 nucleotides read TGTGCCAGCAGCTTAGGGGCGTGGGCGAACACTGAAGCTTTCTTT. Protein sequence: CASSLGAWANTEAFF.